The 18 T cell receptor beta chains given below trace back to one sample, sequenced in a study of molecular identifiers for immune sequencing clone quantification. TCRdb called the PCR reads again in MiXCR, with one record for every CDR3 protein. In the table there are 550,000 to 750,000 distinct CDR3 sequences, about 20% of which are singletons. Specimen: naive CD8+ T cells from blood, with Jurkat cell RNA spiked in. Subset noted: FACS-sorted CD8+CD4-CCR7+CD45RA+ naive T cells. All receptors come from a human donor in good health. Some libraries in this study had Jurkat cell RNA spiked in.

This clonotype was seen repeatedly, ten times or more. The chain uses TRBV6-1 and TRBJ1-5; D ambiguous. Between the trimmed V and J ends, which lost 3 bases and 3 bases, there was a span of 12 bases. There are 15 residues in the CDR3. The V gene's germline CDR1 is MNHNS and CDR2 SASEGT. The DNA of the CDR3 is TGTGCCAGCAGTGAGCAACCCAGCCTCAATCAGCCCCAGCATTTT. Amino acids: CASSEQPSLNQPQHF.

Worth noting for this clonotype: A read error may be the cause here, since a much bigger clone is one base away. CDR3 DNA sequence: TGTGCCTGGGAACAGGGGTATAATTCACCCCTCCACTTT. It codes for CAWEQGYNSPLHF. The chain employs TRBV30 and TRBJ1-6; 7 bases align to TRBD1. The ends lost 5 bases at V and 4 bases at J; junction bases unmatched: 2. Germline CDR1 GTSNPN, CDR2 SVGIG (reference sequence). The CDR3 loop spans 13 amino acids. Looking up the rest from reference TRBV30 and TRBJ1-6 gives the full variable domain: SQTIHQWPATLVQPVGSPLSLECTVEGTSNPNLYWYRQAAGRGLQLLFYSVGIGQISSEVPQNLSASRPQDRQFILSSKKLLLSDSGFYLCAWEQGYNSPLHFGNGTRLTVT.

This clonotype appeared once. It may be a read error: a sequence one base away is much more abundant. The rearrangement uses TRBV7-9 and TRBJ2-2; a possible D gene is TRBD2 (6 bases). The CDR3 has 15 residues. Germline V CDR1 and CDR2: SEHNR, FQNEAQ (reference sequence). The CDR3 sequence is CASSPWTTNTGGLFF. The CDR3, as DNA: TGTGCCAGCAGTCCTTGGACCACGAACACCGGGGGGCTGTTTTTT. Filled out from reference TRBV7-9 and TRBJ2-2, the complete variable domain reads DTGVSQNPRHKITKRGQNVTFRCDPISEHNRLYWYRQTLGQGPEFLTYFQNEAQLEKSRLLSDRFSAERPKGSFSTLEIQRTEQGDSAMYLCASSPWTTNTGGLFFGEGSRLTVL.

This clonotype turned up a few times. The rearrangement joins TRBV7-9 to TRBJ2-5; D gene unclear. This CDR3 has 15 amino acids. Germline assignment: CDR1 SEHNR and CDR2 FQNEAQ (reference sequence). V was cut by 1 base and J by 5 bases, with 14 bases left in between. The chain's CDR3 is CASSLGARPQETQYF. The CDR3 bases are TGTGCCAGCAGCTTAGGGGCTCGTCCCCAGGAGACCCAGTACTTC. The full variable domain, its missing parts supplied by reference TRBV7-9 and TRBJ2-5, is DTGVSQNPRHKITKRGQNVTFRCDPISEHNRLYWYRQTLGQGPEFLTYFQNEAQLEKSRLLSDRFSAERPKGSFSTLEIQRTEQGDSAMYLCASSLGARPQETQYFGPGTRLLVL.

The genes are TRBV18 and TRBJ1-1; 9 nucleotides line up with TRBD1. Looked up from germline, CDR1 is KGHSH and CDR2 is LQKENI. The CDR3 is made up of 18 amino acids. Trimming took 0 bases from V and 0 from J; bases not matched to a gene: 8. CDR3 region: CASSPPPGTGIMNTEAFF. CDR3 nucleotide sequence: TGTGCCAGCTCACCACCGCCCGGGACAGGGATCATGAACACTGAAGCTTTCTTT.

This clonotype was observed many times. The J gene is TRBJ1-2, the V gene TRBV12-3 or TRBV12-4, with 7 bases aligning to TRBD1. This CDR3 contains 14 residues. J gave up 0 bases and V 5 bases, and 3 bases lay outside the gene matches. This CDR3 is CASSTGTANYGYTF. The CDR3 DNA sequence: TGTGCCAGCAGTACCGGGACAGCTAACTATGGCTACACCTTC.

This clonotype was detected ten times or more. The chain links TRBV27 to TRBJ2-7; TRBD1 matches 7 bases. CDR1 is MNHEY, CDR2 SMNVEV, per germline (reference sequence). There are 15 residues in the CDR3. Unmatched junction bases numbered 10, after V lost 8 bases and J lost 0 bases. For the CDR3, the DNA is TGTGCCAGCGGCCAGACAGGGTCCCTCTCCTACGAGCAGTACTTC. This translates into CASGQTGSLSYEQYF.

This clonotype was seen many times. The CDR3 region is CASSLAGLAASEQYF. CDR3 nucleotide sequence: TGTGCCAGCAGCTTGGCGGGACTCGCGGCCTCCGAGCAGTACTTC. V gene TRBV5-6 combines with J gene TRBJ2-7, with D perhaps TRBD2 (6 bases). This CDR3 is built from 15 residues. From germline, CDR1 is SGHDT and CDR2 YYEEEE. Trimming left V 0 bases short and J 6 bases short, with 16 bases between. Complete variable domain (other parts from reference TRBV5-6 and TRBJ2-7): DAGVTQSPTHLIKTRGQQVTLRCSPKSGHDTVSWYQQALGQGPQFIFQYYEEEERQRGNFPDRFSGHQFPNYSSELNVNALLLGDSALYLCASSLAGLAASEQYFGPGTRLTVT.

Comments on this clonotype: A much bigger clone sits one base away, suggesting this may be a read error. The genes are TRBV7-9 and TRBJ2-5, with TRBD1 matching over 11 bases. The CDR3 has 16 amino acids. Germline V CDR1 and CDR2: SEHNR, FQNEAQ (reference sequence). The CDR3 DNA reads TGTGCCAGCAGCCCAGGGACAGGGGGGTCCCAAGAGACCCGGTACTTC. Protein product: CASSPGTGGSQETRYF.

V usage is TRBV12-3 or TRBV12-4 and J usage is TRBJ2-5, with 7 nucleotides matching TRBD2. There are 12 residues in the CDR3. The V and J ends lost 10 bases and 4 bases, in that order; junction bases with no gene match: 6. The CDR3 DNA sequence: TGTGCCACCCGGGCTAGCGGAGAGACCCAGTACTTC. It encodes CATRASGETQYF.

This clonotype was detected many times. The V call is TRBV28, the J call TRBJ1-1, with a possible D match to TRBD1 (5 bases). This CDR3 spans 13 amino acids. Trimming took off 6 bases at V and 1 base at J, with 9 bases between the two ends. Per the germline V gene, CDR1 is MDHEN and CDR2 is SYDVKM. The DNA of the CDR3 is TGTGCCAGCAGACATGGACAGAACACTGAAGCTTTCTTT. Its protein is CASRHGQNTEAFF.

This clonotype occurred a few times. The chain uses TRBV6-5 and TRBJ2-2; TRBD2 agrees at 8 bases. The CDR3 loop spans 17 amino acids. V lost 0 bases to trimming and J lost 4 bases; unmatched junction nucleotides: 7. The germline CDR1 and CDR2 sequences are MNHEY and SVGAGI. CDR3 coding DNA: TGTGCCAGCAGTTACTCATGGGCTAGCGGGTTCACCGGGGAGCTGTTTTTT. Encoded protein: CASSYSWASGFTGELFF.

This clonotype was found many times. The chain employs TRBV7-9 and TRBJ1-5; no clear D gene. V lost 1 base to trimming and J lost 5 bases, with 9 bases between them. CDR1 SEHNR and CDR2 FQNEAQ come from the germline V gene (reference sequence). This CDR3 is built from 14 residues. In DNA form, the CDR3 reads TGTGCCAGCAGCTTAGTGGCGGGCGATCAGCCCCAGCATTTT. As protein: CASSLVAGDQPQHF.

This clonotype was counted at least ten times. The chain employs TRBV10-2 and TRBJ2-3; 11 nucleotides align to TRBD2. The V and J ends lost 6 bases and 2 bases, in that order; junction bases with no gene match: 1. CDR3 length: 14 amino acids. Germline CDR1 reads WSHSY; CDR2 reads SAAADI. As DNA, the CDR3 is TGCGCCAGCAGGGGACTAGCGGACACAGATACGCAGTATTTT. It is translated as CASRGLADTDTQYF.

This clonotype was detected many times. The V call is TRBV13, the J call TRBJ1-5, with D perhaps matching TRBD1 (5 bases). V dropped 5 bases and J dropped 1 base, with 9 bases sitting between them. In germline, CDR1 is PRHDT, CDR2 FYEKMQ (reference sequence). CDR3 length: 14 residues. The CDR3 DNA reads as TGTGCCAGCAGCGAGGGACTGAGCAATCAGCCCCAGCATTTT. Its translation: CASSEGLSNQPQHF.

Comments on this clonotype: A much larger clone sits a single nucleotide away, making a read error possible. CDR3 amino acids: CASSFTGAGEQYF. CDR3 bases: TGTGCCAGCAGTTTCACAGGTGCGGGGGAGCAGTACTTC. J is TRBJ2-7 and V is TRBV27; D is possibly TRBD2 (6 bases). In germline, CDR1 is MNHEY, CDR2 SMNVEV (reference sequence). The CDR3 covers 13 residues. V shed 3 bases and J shed 7 bases, with 13 bases lying between them.

The chain joins TRBV10-3 to TRBJ1-6, with no clear D. CDR3 length: 14 residues. CDR1 and CDR2 (germline): ENHRY, SYGVKD. Trimming took off 3 bases at V and 7 bases at J, with 10 bases between the two ends. The CDR3 sequence: CAISDPGGNSPLHF. CDR3 DNA: TGTGCCATCAGTGATCCAGGAGGAAATTCACCCCTCCACTTT.

As to this clonotype: The conserved closing phenylalanine or tryptophan is absent in this CDR3, likely reflecting a read error. This chain connects TRBV5-1 to TRBJ2-1; no firm D call. With 2 bases removed from V and 8 bases from J, the gap between germline ends came to 17 bases. The CDR3 covers 15 residues. In germline, CDR1 is SGHRS, CDR2 YFSETQ. CDR3 bases: TGCGCCAGCAGCTTCCAATCACTTACTCGGGATGAGCAGTTCTCC. Protein: CASSFQSLTRDEQFS.